The 23 T cell receptor beta chains listed next were all sequenced from one sample in a study of Ad26.COV2.S vaccination and SARS-CoV-2 variants. This table comes from immunoSEQ multiplex PCR, and its TCRdb copy is limited to in-frame clones, with some not included. The top ten clones hold about 1.5% of a sample with about 680,000 clones, approximately 88% of them seen once. The treatment was: roughly 19 received Ad26.COV2.S at low or high dose, single or two shots; about 5 received placebo; per-sample allocation not given. Day 63 following the first vaccine or placebo injection was when the samples were taken. The material sequenced was peripheral blood, taken in a trial of Ad26.COV2.S vaccine versus placebo. The receptor set was obtained from a person between 18 and 65 years old who received the Ad26.COV2.S COVID-19 vaccine or a placebo.

The V call is TRBV30, the J call TRBJ1-5; D is ambiguous. The CDR3 has 12 residues. CDR1 and CDR2 (germline): GTSNPN, SVGIG (reference sequence). The V gene lost 0 bases and the J gene lost 9 bases, with 9 bases spanning the gap. Here the CDR3 reads CAWSVAEGPQHF. The CDR3 nucleotides read TGTGCCTGGAGTGTGGCGGAGGGGCCCCAGCATTTT.

The chain employs TRBV5-6 and TRBJ2-5; 12 bases align to TRBD2. V dropped 3 bases and J dropped 4; count of bases not matched to a gene: 1. Germline V gene sequence: CDR1 SGHDT, CDR2 YYEEEE. The CDR3 consists of 14 residues. CDR3 sequence reads: CASSSGLAGETQYF. The DNA for the CDR3 is TGTGCCAGCAGCTCGGGACTAGCGGGAGAGACCCAGTACTTC.

V usage is TRBV11-2 and J usage is TRBJ2-5; weak D call: TRBD2 (6 bases). The CDR3 runs to 16 residues. V shed 3 bases and J shed 3 bases, with 17 bases lying between them. Germline CDR1 and CDR2: SGHAT and FQNNGV. In DNA, the CDR3 is TGTGCCAGCAGCTTCGGGAGTGGCGGGGCAAAAGAGACCCAGTACTTC. This gives the protein CASSFGSGGAKETQYF.

This chain connects TRBV20-1 to TRBJ2-1, with D maybe TRBD2 (6 bases). CDR3 length equals 11 residues. CDR1 and CDR2 from the germline V gene are DFQATT and SNEGSKA (reference sequence). V lost 3 bases and J 7 bases, leaving 7 bases between the germline ends. The CDR3 DNA follows: TGCAGTGCTAGCGGGACTAATGAGCAGTTCTTC. Translating it yields CSASGTNEQFF.

Concerning this clone: The junction and the germline gene differ at one end; a read error may be behind it. The gene calls are TRBV29-1 and TRBJ2-1; possible D gene TRBD2, 6 bases. Germline CDR1 SQVTM, CDR2 ANQGSEA. CDR3 length: 13 residues. DNA for the CDR3: TGCAGCGCCGGGACTTGGTCCTCCAATGAGCAGTTCTTC. Translated: CSAGTWSSNEQFF.

V usage is TRBV7-3 and J usage is TRBJ2-3; D ambiguous. Trimming left V 5 bases short and J 5 bases short, with 8 bases between. The germline CDR1 and CDR2 sequences are SGHTA and FQGTGA. The CDR3 runs to 12 residues. The CDR3 protein is CASSHSGDTQYF. For the CDR3, the DNA is TGTGCCAGCAGCCACAGTGGAGATACGCAGTATTTT.

The rearrangement joins TRBV11-2 to TRBJ2-3; D is ambiguous. With 3 bases removed from V and 1 base from J, the gap between germline ends came to 8 bases. Per germline, CDR1 SGHAT and CDR2 FQNNGV. CDR3 size: 14 residues. In nucleotides, the CDR3 is TGTGCCAGCAGCTTTTTTGGGGGCACAGATACGCAGTATTTT. The encoded protein is CASSFFGGTDTQYF.

This rearrangement joins TRBV5-6 to TRBJ2-7, with TRBD2 matching 15 bases. The CDR3 is made up of 15 amino acids. Trimming took 3 bases from V and 6 from J; bases not matched to a gene: 4. CDR1 and CDR2 from the germline V gene are SGHDT and YYEEEE. The CDR3 loop is CASSSRTSGRGEQYF. CDR3 DNA: TGTGCCAGCAGCTCTCGGACTAGCGGGAGGGGCGAGCAGTACTTC. Full variable domain (missing parts from reference TRBV5-6 and TRBJ2-7): DAGVTQSPTHLIKTRGQQVTLRCSPKSGHDTVSWYQQALGQGPQFIFQYYEEEERQRGNFPDRFSGHQFPNYSSELNVNALLLGDSALYLCASSSRTSGRGEQYFGPGTRLTVT.

The table lists this clone with a count of one. V and J are TRBV6-5 and TRBJ1-6; D is perhaps TRBD1 (5 bases). The CDR3 loop spans 16 amino acids. CDR1 MNHEY and CDR2 SVGAGI come from the germline V gene. The V and J ends lost 0 bases and 5 bases respectively, with 11 bases between them. The CDR3 spells CASSYSPGDHNSPLHF. The CDR3, as DNA: TGTGCCAGCAGTTACTCGCCCGGGGACCATAATTCACCCCTCCACTTT.

The chain carries TRBV2 and TRBJ2-7; D possibly corresponds to TRBD1 (6 bases). Germline values: CDR1 SNHLY, CDR2 FYNNEI. Trimming stripped 10 bases from V and 2 bases from J, with 12 bases between. The CDR3 is 12 amino acids. DNA for the CDR3: TGTGCCACCGGGACACAACCCTACGAGCAGTACTTC. Translated: CATGTQPYEQYF.

The chain is built from TRBV11-2 and TRBJ2-7; 7 bases are shared with TRBD1. The length of the CDR3 is 16 residues. Germline loops: CDR1 SGHAT, CDR2 FQNNGV. Germline trimming cut 3 bases from V and 1 base from J; bases unmatched to any gene: 9. The CDR3 DNA is TGTGCCAGCAGCTTTTGGGGACAGACAAAATCCTACGAGCAGTACTTC. Protein sequence: CASSFWGQTKSYEQYF.

This clone appeared a few times. The CDR3 DNA reads as TGTGCCAGTAGTATGGACAGCTCCTACGAGCAGTACTTC. This translates into CASSMDSSYEQYF. The genes are TRBV19 and TRBJ2-7; a weak D match, TRBD1 (6 bases). V was clipped by 3 bases and J by 0 bases, with 6 bases between them. Germline values: CDR1 LNHDA, CDR2 SQIVND (reference sequence). The CDR3 loop spans 13 amino acids.

This rearrangement joins TRBV13 to TRBJ2-3; D may be TRBD2 (5 bases). The CDR3 contains 19 residues. The V gene's germline CDR1 is PRHDT and CDR2 FYEKMQ (reference sequence). Trimming shortened V by 2 bases and J by 6 bases, and 27 bases separated the two germline ends. Here the CDR3 reads CASSLRPLRSGAGPDTQYF. CDR3 DNA sequence: TGTGCCAGCAGCTTACGGCCCTTACGGAGCGGAGCCGGTCCCGATACGCAGTATTTT.

This clone appeared once. V gene TRBV18 combines with J gene TRBJ2-1; TRBD1 might be the D (6 bases). Trimming removed 1 base at V and 14 bases at J, with 24 bases between. Per the germline V gene, CDR1 is KGHSH and CDR2 is LQKENI. The CDR3 covers 16 residues. CDR3 amino acids: CASSPQELETGPTEFF. The CDR3 nucleotides are TGTGCCAGCTCACCACAAGAACTAGAAACAGGGCCAACGGAGTTCTTC.

The chain employs TRBV27 and TRBJ2-6; no clear D gene. Trimming took off 6 bases at V and 4 bases at J, with 19 bases between the two ends. Germline values: CDR1 MNHEY, CDR2 SMNVEV (reference sequence). The CDR3 length is 17 residues. The CDR3 is CASSELKRQAGANVLTF. The CDR3 coding sequence is TGTGCCAGCAGCGAATTGAAGAGGCAGGCCGGGGCCAACGTCCTGACTTTC.

This clone has only one observation. The J gene is TRBJ2-3, the V gene TRBV30, with D tentatively TRBD2 (6 bases). The CDR3 is made up of 13 amino acids. CDR1 and CDR2 from the germline V gene are GTSNPN and SVGIG (reference sequence). Trimming removed 5 bases at V and 3 bases at J, with 12 bases between. Here the CDR3 reads CAWALGGTDTQYF. CDR3 coding DNA: TGTGCCTGGGCCCTTGGGGGGACAGATACGCAGTATTTT.

The chain carries TRBV18 and TRBJ2-7; 7 nucleotides align to TRBD2. Per the germline V gene, CDR1 is KGHSH and CDR2 is LQKENI. The trim removed 2 bases at V and 6 bases at J, leaving 10 bases unmatched. The CDR3 has 15 residues. The CDR3 DNA reads TGTGCCAGCTCACCATCTTCCTTGGGGGGGTCCGAGCAGTACTTC. It yields the protein CASSPSSLGGSEQYF.

The chain employs TRBV4-1 and TRBJ2-7, with 15 bases fitting TRBD2. CDR1 MGHRA and CDR2 YSYEKL come from the germline V gene. With V trimmed by 4 bases and J by 2 bases, 15 bases remained unmatched. The CDR3 extends over 20 amino acids. The CDR3 DNA reads as TGCGCCAGCAGCCCTCCCCACATGAGGACTAGCGGGAGGGCGGCCTACGAGCAGTACTTC. Translating gives CASSPPHMRTSGRAAYEQYF.

The chain is built from TRBV16 and TRBJ1-2; D uncertain. Trimming removed 5 bases at V and 0 bases at J, with 10 bases between. This CDR3 spans 14 amino acids. Germline V CDR1 and CDR2: KGHSY, FQNENV. In nucleotides, the CDR3 is TGTGCCAGCAGCTCCGTAGGAGCTAACTATGGCTACACCTTC. It translates to CASSSVGANYGYTF.

The chain is built from TRBV6-2 or TRBV6-3 and TRBJ1-3; D gene unclear. The germline V gene has CDR1 MNHEY and CDR2 SVGEGT. The CDR3 sequence is 16 residues long. The V end lost 2 bases, the J end lost 0 bases, and 11 bases lay between the germline ends. As DNA, the CDR3 is TGTGCCAGCAGTTACGGTCGGCAGACCTCTGGAAACACCATATATTTT. It translates to CASSYGRQTSGNTIYF.

Notes on this clone: This sample includes further DNA sequences coding for the same CDR3. V is TRBV5-1 and J is TRBJ1-2, with D possibly being TRBD1 (6 bases). The germline V gene has CDR1 SGHRS and CDR2 YFSETQ. Trimming pared 0 bases from V and 4 bases from J, leaving 10 bases between. The CDR3 is 14 residues long. CDR3 in amino acids: CASSLEQGGYGYTF. The CDR3 coding sequence is TGCGCCAGCAGCTTGGAACAGGGCGGCTATGGCTACACCTTC.

J is TRBJ1-2 and V is TRBV24-1; D not resolved. Germline-derived CDR1 and CDR2 are KGHDR and SFDVKD. CDR3 length: 17 residues. The germline V and J ends were trimmed by 0 bases and 1 base, with 14 bases remaining between them. The CDR3 here is CATSDLQFRTDNYGYTF. The CDR3 bases are TGTGCCACCAGTGATTTGCAATTCCGGACGGATAACTATGGCTACACCTTC.

The chain recombines TRBV19 with TRBJ2-7, with a tentative D call TRBD1 (6 bases). V lost 10 bases to trimming and J lost 2 bases, with 12 bases between them. This CDR3 is built from 12 residues. Per the germline V gene, CDR1 is LNHDA and CDR2 is SQIVND (reference sequence). CDR3 nucleotides: TGTGCCACAACGGACAGCACCTACGAGCAGTACTTC. Amino acids: CATTDSTYEQYF.